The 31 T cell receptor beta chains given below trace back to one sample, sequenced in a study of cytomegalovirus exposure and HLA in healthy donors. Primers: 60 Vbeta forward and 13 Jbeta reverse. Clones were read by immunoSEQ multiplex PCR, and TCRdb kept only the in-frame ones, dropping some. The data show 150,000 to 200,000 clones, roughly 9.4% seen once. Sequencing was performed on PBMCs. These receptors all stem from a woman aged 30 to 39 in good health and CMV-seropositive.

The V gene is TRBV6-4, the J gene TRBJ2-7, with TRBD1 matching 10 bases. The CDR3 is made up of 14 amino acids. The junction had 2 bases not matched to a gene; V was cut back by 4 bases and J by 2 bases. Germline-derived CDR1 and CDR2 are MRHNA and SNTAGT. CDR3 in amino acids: CASSADRGAYEQYF. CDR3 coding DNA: TGTGCCAGCAGTGCGGACAGGGGGGCCTACGAGCAGTACTTC.

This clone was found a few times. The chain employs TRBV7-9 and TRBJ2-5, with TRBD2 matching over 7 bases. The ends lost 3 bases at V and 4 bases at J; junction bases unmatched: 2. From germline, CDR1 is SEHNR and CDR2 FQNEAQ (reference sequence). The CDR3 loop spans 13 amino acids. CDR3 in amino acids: CASSLGGRETQYF. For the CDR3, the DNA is TGTGCCAGCAGCTTGGGCGGGAGAGAGACCCAGTACTTC.

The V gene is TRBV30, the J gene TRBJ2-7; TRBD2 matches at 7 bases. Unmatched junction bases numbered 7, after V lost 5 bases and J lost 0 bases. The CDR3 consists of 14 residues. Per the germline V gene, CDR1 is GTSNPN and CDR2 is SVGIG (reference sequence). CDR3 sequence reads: CAWGRGGASYEQYF. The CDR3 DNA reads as TGTGCCTGGGGTAGGGGAGGGGCCTCCTACGAGCAGTACTTC.

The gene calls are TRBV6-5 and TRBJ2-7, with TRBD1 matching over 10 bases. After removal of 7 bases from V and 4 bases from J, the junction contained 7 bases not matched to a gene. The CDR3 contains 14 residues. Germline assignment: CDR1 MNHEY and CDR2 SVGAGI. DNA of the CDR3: TGTGCCAGCACCCACCGGGACAGGGGTTACGAGCAGTACTTC. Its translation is CASTHRDRGYEQYF.

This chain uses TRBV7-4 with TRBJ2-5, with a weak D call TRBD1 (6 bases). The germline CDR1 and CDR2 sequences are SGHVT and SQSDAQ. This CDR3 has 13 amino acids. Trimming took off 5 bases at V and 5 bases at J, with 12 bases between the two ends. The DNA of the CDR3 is TGTGCCAGCAGCGACGGACAGAGGGAGACCCAGTACTTC. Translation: CASSDGQRETQYF.

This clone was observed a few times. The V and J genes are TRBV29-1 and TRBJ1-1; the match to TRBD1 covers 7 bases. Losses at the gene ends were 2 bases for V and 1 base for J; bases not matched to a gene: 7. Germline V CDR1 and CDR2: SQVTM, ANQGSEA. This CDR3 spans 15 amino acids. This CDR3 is CSVELTGSGNTEAFF. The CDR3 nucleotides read TGCAGCGTTGAACTGACAGGGTCTGGGAACACTGAAGCTTTCTTT.

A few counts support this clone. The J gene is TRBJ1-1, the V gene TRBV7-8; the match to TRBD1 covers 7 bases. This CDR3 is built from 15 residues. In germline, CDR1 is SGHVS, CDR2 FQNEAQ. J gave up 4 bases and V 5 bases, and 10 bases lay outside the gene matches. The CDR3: CASSSLYRGFTEAFF. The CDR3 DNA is TGTGCCAGCAGCAGCTTATACAGGGGATTCACTGAAGCTTTCTTT.

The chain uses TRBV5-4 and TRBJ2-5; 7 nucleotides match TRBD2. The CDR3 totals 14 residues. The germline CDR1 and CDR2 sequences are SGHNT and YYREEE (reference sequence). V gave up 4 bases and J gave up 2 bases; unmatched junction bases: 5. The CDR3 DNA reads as TGTGCCAGCAGCAATGGACTAGTTCAAGAGACCCAGTACTTC. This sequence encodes CASSNGLVQETQYF. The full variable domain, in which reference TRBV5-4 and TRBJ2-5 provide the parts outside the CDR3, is ETGVTQSPTHLIKTRGQQVTLRCSSQSGHNTVSWYQQALGQGPQFIFQYYREEENGRGNFPPRFSGLQFPNYSSELNVNALELDDSALYLCASSNGLVQETQYFGPGTRLLVL.

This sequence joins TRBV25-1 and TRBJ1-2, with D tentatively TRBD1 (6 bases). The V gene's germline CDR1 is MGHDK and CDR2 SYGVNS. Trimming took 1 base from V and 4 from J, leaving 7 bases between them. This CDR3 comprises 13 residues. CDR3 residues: CASSEWTAYGYTF. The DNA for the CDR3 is TGTGCCAGCAGTGAATGGACAGCCTATGGCTACACCTTC.

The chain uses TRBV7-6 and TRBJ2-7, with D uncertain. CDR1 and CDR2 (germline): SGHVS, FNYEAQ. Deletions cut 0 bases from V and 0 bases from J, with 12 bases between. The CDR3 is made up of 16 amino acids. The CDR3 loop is CASSLAGALSSYEQYF. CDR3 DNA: TGTGCCAGCAGCTTAGCGGGCGCGCTGAGCTCCTACGAGCAGTACTTC.

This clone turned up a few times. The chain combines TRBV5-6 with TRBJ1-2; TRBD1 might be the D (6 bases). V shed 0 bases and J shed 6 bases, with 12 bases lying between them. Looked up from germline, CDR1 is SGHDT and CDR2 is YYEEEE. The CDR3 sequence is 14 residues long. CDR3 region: CASSLGQATNGYTF. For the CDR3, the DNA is TGTGCCAGCAGCTTGGGACAGGCCACGAATGGCTACACCTTC.

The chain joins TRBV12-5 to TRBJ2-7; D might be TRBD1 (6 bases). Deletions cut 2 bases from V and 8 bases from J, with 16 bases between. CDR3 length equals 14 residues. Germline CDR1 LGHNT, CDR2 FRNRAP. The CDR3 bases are TGTGCTAGTGGTTTGAATGTACAGGGTATCAAGCAGTACTTC. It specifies CASGLNVQGIKQYF. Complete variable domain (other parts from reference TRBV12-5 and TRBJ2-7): DARVTQTPRHKVTEMGQEVTMRCQPILGHNTVFWYRQTMMQGLELLAYFRNRAPLDDSGMPKDRFSAEMPDATLATLKIQPSEPRDSAVYFCASGLNVQGIKQYFGPGTRLTVT.

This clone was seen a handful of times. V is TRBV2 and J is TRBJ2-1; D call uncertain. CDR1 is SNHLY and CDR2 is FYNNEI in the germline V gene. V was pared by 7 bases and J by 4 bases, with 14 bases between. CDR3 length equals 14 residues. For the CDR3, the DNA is TGTGCCAGCAACCGAAGAGCCTCTTACAATGAGCAGTTCTTC. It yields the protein CASNRRASYNEQFF.

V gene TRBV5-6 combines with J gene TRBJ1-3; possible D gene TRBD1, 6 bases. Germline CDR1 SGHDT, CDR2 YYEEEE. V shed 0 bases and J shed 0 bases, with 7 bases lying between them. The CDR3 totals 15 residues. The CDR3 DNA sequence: TGTGCCAGCAGCTTGGGGACAGCCTCTGGAAACACCATATATTTT. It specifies CASSLGTASGNTIYF.

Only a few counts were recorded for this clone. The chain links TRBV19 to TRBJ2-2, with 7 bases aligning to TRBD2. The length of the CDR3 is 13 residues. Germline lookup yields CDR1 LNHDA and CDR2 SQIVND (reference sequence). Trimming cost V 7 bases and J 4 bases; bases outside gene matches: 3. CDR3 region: CASKGGSTGELFF. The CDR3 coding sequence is TGTGCCAGTAAGGGCGGGAGCACCGGGGAGCTGTTTTTT.

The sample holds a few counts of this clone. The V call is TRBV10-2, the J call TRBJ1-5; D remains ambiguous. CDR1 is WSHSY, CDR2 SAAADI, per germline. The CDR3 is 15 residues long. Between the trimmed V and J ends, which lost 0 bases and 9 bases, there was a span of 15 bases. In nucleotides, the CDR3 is TGCGCCAGCAGTGAGTCTACCCCCTACGAGGGGCCCCAGCATTTT. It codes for CASSESTPYEGPQHF.

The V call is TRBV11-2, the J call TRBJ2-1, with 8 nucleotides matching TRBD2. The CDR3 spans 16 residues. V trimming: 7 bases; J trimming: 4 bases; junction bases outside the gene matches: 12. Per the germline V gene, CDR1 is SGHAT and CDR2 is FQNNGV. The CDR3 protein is CASTNEGLEIYNEQFF. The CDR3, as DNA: TGTGCCAGCACAAACGAGGGACTAGAGATATACAATGAGCAGTTCTTC. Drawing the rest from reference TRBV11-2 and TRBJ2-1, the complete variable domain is EAGVAQSPRYKIIEKRQSVAFWCNPISGHATLYWYQQILGQGPKLLIQFQNNGVVDDSQLPKDRFSAERLKGVDSTLKIQPAKLEDSAVYLCASTNEGLEIYNEQFFGPGTRLTVL.

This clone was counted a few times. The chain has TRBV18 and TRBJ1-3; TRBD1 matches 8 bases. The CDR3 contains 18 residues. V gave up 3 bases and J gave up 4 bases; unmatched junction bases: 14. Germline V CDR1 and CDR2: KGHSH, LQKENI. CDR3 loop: CASSPRTGSISTGNTIYF. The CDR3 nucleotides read TGTGCCAGCTCACCCCGGACAGGGTCGATCTCGACGGGAAACACCATATATTTT.

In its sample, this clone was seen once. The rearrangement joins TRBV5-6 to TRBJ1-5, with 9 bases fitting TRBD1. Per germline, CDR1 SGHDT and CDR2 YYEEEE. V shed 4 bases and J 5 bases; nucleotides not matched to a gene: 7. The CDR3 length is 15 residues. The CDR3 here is CASSTLTGGDQPQHF. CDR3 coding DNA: TGTGCCAGCAGCACCCTAACAGGGGGCGATCAGCCCCAGCATTTT.

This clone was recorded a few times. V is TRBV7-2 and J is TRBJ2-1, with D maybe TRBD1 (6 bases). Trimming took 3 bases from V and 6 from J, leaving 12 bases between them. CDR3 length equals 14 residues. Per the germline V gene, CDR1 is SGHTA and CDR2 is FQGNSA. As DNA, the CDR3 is TGTGCCAGCAGCTTTCTTACAGGGACCAATGAGCAGTTCTTC. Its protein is CASSFLTGTNEQFF.

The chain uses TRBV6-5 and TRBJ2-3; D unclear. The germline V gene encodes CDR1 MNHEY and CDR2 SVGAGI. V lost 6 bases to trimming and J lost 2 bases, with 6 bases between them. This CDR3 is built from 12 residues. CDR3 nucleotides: TGTGCCAGCAGCTCTTACACAGATACGCAGTATTTT. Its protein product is CASSSYTDTQYF.

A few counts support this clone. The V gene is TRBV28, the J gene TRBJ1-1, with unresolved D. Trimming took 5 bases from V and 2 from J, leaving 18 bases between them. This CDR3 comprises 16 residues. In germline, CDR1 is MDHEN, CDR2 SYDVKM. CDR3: CASSLPYATANTEAFF. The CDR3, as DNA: TGTGCCAGCAGTCTACCCTATGCTACAGCTAACACTGAAGCTTTCTTT. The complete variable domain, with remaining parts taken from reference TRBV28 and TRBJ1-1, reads DVKVTQSSRYLVKRTGEKVFLECVQDMDHENMFWYRQDPGLGLRLIYFSYDVKMKEKGDIPEGYSVSREKKERFSLILESASTNQTSMYLCASSLPYATANTEAFFGQGTRLTVV.

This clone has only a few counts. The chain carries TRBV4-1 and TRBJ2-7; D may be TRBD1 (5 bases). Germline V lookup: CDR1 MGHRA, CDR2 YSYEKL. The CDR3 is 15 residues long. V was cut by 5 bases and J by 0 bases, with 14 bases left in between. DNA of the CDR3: TGCGCCAGCAGCAAAGGGGCCCTAAGCTCCTACGAGCAGTACTTC. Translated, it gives CASSKGALSSYEQYF.

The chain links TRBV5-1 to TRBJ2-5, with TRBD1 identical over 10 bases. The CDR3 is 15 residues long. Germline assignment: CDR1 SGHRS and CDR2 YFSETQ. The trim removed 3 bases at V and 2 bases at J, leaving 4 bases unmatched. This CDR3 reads CASSSTGGGQETQYF. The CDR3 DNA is TGCGCCAGCAGCTCGACAGGGGGCGGACAAGAGACCCAGTACTTC. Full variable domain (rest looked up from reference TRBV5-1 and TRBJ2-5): KAGVTQTPRYLIKTRGQQVTLSCSPISGHRSVSWYQQTPGQGLQFLFEYFSETQRNKGNFPGRFSGRQFSNSRSEMNVSTLELGDSALYLCASSSTGGGQETQYFGPGTRLLVL.

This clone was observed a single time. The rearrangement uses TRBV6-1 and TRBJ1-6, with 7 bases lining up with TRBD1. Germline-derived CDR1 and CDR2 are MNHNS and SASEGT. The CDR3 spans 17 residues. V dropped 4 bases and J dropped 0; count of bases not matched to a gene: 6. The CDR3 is CASSARDRYSYNSPLHF. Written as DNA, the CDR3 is TGTGCCAGCAGTGCCCGGGACAGATACTCCTATAATTCACCCCTCCACTTT.

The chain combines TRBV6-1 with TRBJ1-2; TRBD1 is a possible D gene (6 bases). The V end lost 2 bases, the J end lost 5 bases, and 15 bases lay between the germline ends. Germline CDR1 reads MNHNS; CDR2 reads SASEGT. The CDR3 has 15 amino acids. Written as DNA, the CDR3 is TGTGCCAGCAGTGAATCGTGGGGGCTTGGGTATGGCTACACCTTC. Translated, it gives CASSESWGLGYGYTF.

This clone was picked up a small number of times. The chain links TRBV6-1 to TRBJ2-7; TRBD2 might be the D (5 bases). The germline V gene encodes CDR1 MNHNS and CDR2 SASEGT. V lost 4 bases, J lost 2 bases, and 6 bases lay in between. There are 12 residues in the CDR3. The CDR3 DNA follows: TGTGCCAGCAGTGCGGGGACCTACGAGCAGTACTTC. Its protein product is CASSAGTYEQYF.

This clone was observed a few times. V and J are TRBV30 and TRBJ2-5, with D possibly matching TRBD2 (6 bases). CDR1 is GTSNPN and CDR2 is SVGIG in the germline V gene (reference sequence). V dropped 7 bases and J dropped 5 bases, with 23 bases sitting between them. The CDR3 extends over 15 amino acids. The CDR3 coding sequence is TGTGCCTACCTACTTACAGCGGGCCCCGGGGAGACCCAGTACTTC. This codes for CAYLLTAGPGETQYF. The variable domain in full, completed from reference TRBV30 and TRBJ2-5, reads SQTIHQWPATLVQPVGSPLSLECTVEGTSNPNLYWYRQAAGRGLQLLFYSVGIGQISSEVPQNLSASRPQDRQFILSSKKLLLSDSGFYLCAYLLTAGPGETQYFGPGTRLLVL.

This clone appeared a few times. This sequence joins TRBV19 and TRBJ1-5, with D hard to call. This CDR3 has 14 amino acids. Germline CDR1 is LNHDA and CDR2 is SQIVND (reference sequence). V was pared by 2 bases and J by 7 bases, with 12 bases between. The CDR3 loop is CASSIRGGGQPQHF. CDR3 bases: TGTGCCAGTAGTATACGGGGAGGCGGCCAGCCCCAGCATTTT.

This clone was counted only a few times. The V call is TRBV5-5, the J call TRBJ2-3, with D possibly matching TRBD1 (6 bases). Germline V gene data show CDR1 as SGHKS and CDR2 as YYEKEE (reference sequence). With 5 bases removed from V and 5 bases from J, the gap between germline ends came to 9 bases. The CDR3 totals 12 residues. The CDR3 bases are TGTGCCAGCAGTTCACAGGGAGATACGCAGTATTTT. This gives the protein CASSSQGDTQYF.

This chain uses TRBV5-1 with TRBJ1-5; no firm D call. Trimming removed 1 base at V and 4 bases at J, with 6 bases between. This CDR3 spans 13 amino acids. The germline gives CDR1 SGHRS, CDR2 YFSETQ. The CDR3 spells CASSLSQNQPQHF. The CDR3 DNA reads TGCGCCAGCAGCTTGTCACAGAATCAGCCCCAGCATTTT.